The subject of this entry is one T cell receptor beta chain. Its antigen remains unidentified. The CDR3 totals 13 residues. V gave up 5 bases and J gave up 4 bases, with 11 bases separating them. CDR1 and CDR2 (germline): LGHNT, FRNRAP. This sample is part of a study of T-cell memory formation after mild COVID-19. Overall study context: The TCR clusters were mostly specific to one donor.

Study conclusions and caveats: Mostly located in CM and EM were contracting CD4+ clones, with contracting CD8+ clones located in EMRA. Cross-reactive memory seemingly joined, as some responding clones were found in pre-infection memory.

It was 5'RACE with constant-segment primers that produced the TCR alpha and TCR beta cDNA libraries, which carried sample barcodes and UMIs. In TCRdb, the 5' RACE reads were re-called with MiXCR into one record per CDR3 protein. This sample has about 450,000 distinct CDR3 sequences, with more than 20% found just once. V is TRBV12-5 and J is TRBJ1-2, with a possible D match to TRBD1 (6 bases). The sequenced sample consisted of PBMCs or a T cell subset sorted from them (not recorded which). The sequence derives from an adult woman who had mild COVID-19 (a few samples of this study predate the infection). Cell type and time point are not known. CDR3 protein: CASGLDRSYGYTF. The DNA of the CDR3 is TGTGCTAGTGGTCTGGACAGATCCTATGGCTACACCTTC.